One sample yielded the 7 T cell receptor beta chains listed below, sequenced in a study of blood T cell repertoires in COVID-19 (TCRdb year 2020). Library prep was done by the immunoSEQ multiplex PCR assay. The clones in this table, taken by TCRdb from immuneACCESS, are in-frame only. Not every clone is retained; where verified, under half of the shortfall comes from an unresolved V gene, and the cause of the rest is unknown. Present in this sample are 200,000 to 300,000 clones, around nine tenths of which were seen just once. The ten largest clonotypes hold approximately 2.4% of the sample. The sample was PBMCs or T cells enriched from blood (not recorded which). All receptors come from a woman younger than 35 who had recovered from COVID-19.

This clone was counted once. The chain uses TRBV11-2 and TRBJ1-2, with a possible D match to TRBD1 (5 bases). Trimming left V 5 bases short and J 1 base short, with 14 bases between. The germline V gene encodes CDR1 SGHAT and CDR2 FQNNGV. The CDR3 contains 15 residues. As DNA, the CDR3 is TGTGCCAGCAGCCAAAGGGGACTCCTTAACTATGGCTACACCTTC. This encodes CASSQRGLLNYGYTF.

The rearrangement links TRBV19 to TRBJ2-7; no firm D call. V lost 4 bases and J 3 bases, leaving 13 bases between the germline ends. The CDR3 is 14 amino acids. The germline V gene has CDR1 LNHDA and CDR2 SQIVND (reference sequence). DNA for the CDR3: TGTGCCAGTAGTACACTCGGTGAGAACTACGAGCAGTACTTC. Its translation is CASSTLGENYEQYF. Looking up the rest from reference TRBV19 and TRBJ2-7 gives the full variable domain: DGGITQSPKYLFRKEGQNVTLSCEQNLNHDAMYWYRQDPGQGLRLIYYSQIVNDFQKGDIAEGYSVSREKKESFPLTVTSAQKNPTAFYLCASSTLGENYEQYFGPGTRLTVT.

CDR3 region: CASSYSTAVGSYEQYF. DNA for the CDR3: TGTGCCAGCAGTTACTCGACGGCGGTTGGGTCCTACGAGCAGTACTTC. The chain carries TRBV6-5 and TRBJ2-7; D ambiguous. CDR3 size: 16 residues. Per the germline V gene, CDR1 is MNHEY and CDR2 is SVGAGI. The germline V and J ends were trimmed by 0 bases and 1 base, with 13 bases remaining between them.

DNA of the CDR3: TGTGCCAGCAGTTTGACAGGGTCCACCGGGGAGCTGTTTTTT. It is translated as CASSLTGSTGELFF. The chain carries TRBV27 and TRBJ2-2; TRBD1 agrees at 7 bases. Germline V gene sequence: CDR1 MNHEY, CDR2 SMNVEV (reference sequence). Trimming cost V 3 bases and J 4 bases; bases outside gene matches: 2. The CDR3 totals 14 residues.

This clone was counted once. The chain recombines TRBV5-6 with TRBJ2-7; 8 bases agree with TRBD2. Trimming removed 6 bases from V and 2 bases from J; junction bases left unmatched: 1. Germline lookup yields CDR1 SGHDT and CDR2 YYEEEE. The CDR3 is made up of 12 amino acids. CDR3 DNA: TGTGCCAGCATCGGGGGGGCCTACGAGCAGTACTTC. Protein product: CASIGGAYEQYF.

This chain uses TRBV5-1 with TRBJ2-1, with D possibly matching TRBD2 (5 bases). Germline V gene sequence: CDR1 SGHRS, CDR2 YFSETQ. Trimming removed 0 bases at V and 8 bases at J, with 15 bases between. This CDR3 spans 15 amino acids. DNA for the CDR3: TGCGCCAGCAGCTTGGCCGGGGTTGGCCGGGATGAGCAGTTCTTC. Translation gives CASSLAGVGRDEQFF. Filled out from reference TRBV5-1 and TRBJ2-1, the complete variable domain reads KAGVTQTPRYLIKTRGQQVTLSCSPISGHRSVSWYQQTPGQGLQFLFEYFSETQRNKGNFPGRFSGRQFSNSRSEMNVSTLELGDSALYLCASSLAGVGRDEQFFGPGTRLTVL.

V usage is TRBV2 and J usage is TRBJ2-5; 10 nucleotides agree with TRBD2. With V trimmed by 8 bases and J by 7 bases, 13 bases remained unmatched. The CDR3 spans 15 residues. Germline V gene lookup returns CDR1 SNHLY and CDR2 FYNNEI. Here the CDR3 DNA reads TGTGCCAGCCAAAGAACTAGCGGGACCCGGGGGACCCAGTACTTC. Protein sequence: CASQRTSGTRGTQYF.